What follows are 7 T cell receptor beta chains derived from one specimen sequenced in a study of tumor-infiltrating lymphocytes in primary liver carcinoma. Constant-region priming of roughly 500 ng total RNA yielded TCR beta cDNA. Investigators got TCR beta libraries out of three nested multiplex PCR rounds, done with slightly modified ARM-PCR. Researchers ran the first two PCR rounds for roughly 11 cycles each with TRBV1-TRBV30 forward primers and a C-beta reverse primer. Using its own MiXCR run on the multiplex PCR reads, TCRdb lists one record per CDR3 protein. The table shows around 170,000 distinct CDR3 sequences, with roughly 60% occurring only once. Germline DNA was also extracted, and blood RNA was taken from unsorted whole blood. Sequenced input: peripheral blood. The source of these receptors is a man aged 40-49 years with primary liver carcinoma and hepatitis B virus infection.

Note on this clonotype: At one end, the junction sequence differs from germline, possibly due to a read error. The V gene is TRBV11-2, the J gene TRBJ2-1; 8 bases line up with TRBD2. The CDR3 contains 16 residues. CDR1 is SGHAT and CDR2 is FQNNGV in the germline V gene. In DNA, the CDR3 is TGCGCCAGCAGCCAAGGTCCACGGGAGGGGCGAGGTGAGCAGTTCTTC. Amino acids: CASSQGPREGRGEQFF.

The gene calls are TRBV11-2 and TRBJ2-3; D is undetermined. Germline CDR1 and CDR2: SGHAT and FQNNGV. The CDR3 has 12 amino acids. V was trimmed by 1 base and J by 15 bases, leaving 14 bases between them. The CDR3 is CASSLGPALIYF. CDR3 DNA sequence: TGTGCCAGCAGCTTAGGGCCAGCCTTAATTTATTTT.

The count of this clonotype is one. The chain has TRBV6-2 or TRBV6-3 and TRBJ1-1, with D unresolved. The CDR3 runs to 14 residues. Germline V gene data show CDR1 as MNHEY and CDR2 as SVGEGT. Trimming took off 6 bases at V and 7 bases at J, with 18 bases between the two ends. The CDR3: CASRSIRSTREAFF. The CDR3 DNA is TGTGCCAGCAGGTCTATCCGATCAACCCGTGAAGCTTTCTTT.

This clonotype was seen at least ten times. V is TRBV11-2 and J is TRBJ2-7; D may be TRBD2 (7 bases). Germline lookup yields CDR1 SGHAT and CDR2 FQNNGV. V shed 5 bases and J shed 4 bases, with 12 bases lying between them. There are 13 residues in the CDR3. The CDR3 loop is CASSPGGQYEQYF. The DNA of the CDR3 is TGTGCCAGCAGCCCCGGGGGGCAGTACGAGCAGTACTTC.

The V gene is TRBV5-1, the J gene TRBJ2-5; 13 bases are a match to TRBD2. The ends lost 4 bases at V and 5 bases at J; junction bases unmatched: 8. The CDR3 extends over 16 amino acids. Germline V CDR1 and CDR2: SGHRS, YFSETQ. CDR3 bases: TGCGCCAGCAGCACCGGGACTAGCGGGATCCTGGAGACCCAGTACTTC. Translated: CASSTGTSGILETQYF.

This clonotype was seen once. The chain has TRBV7-8 and TRBJ2-7; D remains unclear. In germline, CDR1 is SGHVS, CDR2 FQNEAQ. This CDR3 has 15 amino acids. The V gene lost 6 bases and the J gene lost 5 bases, with 20 bases spanning the gap. CDR3 sequence (DNA): TGTGCCAGCAGTTTACTCCCGATGGGCCCGAACGAGCAGTACTTC. Its protein is CASSLLPMGPNEQYF.

V usage is TRBV11-2 and J usage is TRBJ2-3, with a weak D call TRBD2 (5 bases). Germline CDR1 and CDR2: SGHAT and FQNNGV. This CDR3 has 16 amino acids. V was clipped by 5 bases and J by 6 bases, with 21 bases between them. The CDR3 loop is CASSRPPGMALDTQYF. The CDR3 DNA reads as TGTGCCAGCAGCCGCCCCCCCGGGATGGCCTTGGATACGCAGTATTTT.